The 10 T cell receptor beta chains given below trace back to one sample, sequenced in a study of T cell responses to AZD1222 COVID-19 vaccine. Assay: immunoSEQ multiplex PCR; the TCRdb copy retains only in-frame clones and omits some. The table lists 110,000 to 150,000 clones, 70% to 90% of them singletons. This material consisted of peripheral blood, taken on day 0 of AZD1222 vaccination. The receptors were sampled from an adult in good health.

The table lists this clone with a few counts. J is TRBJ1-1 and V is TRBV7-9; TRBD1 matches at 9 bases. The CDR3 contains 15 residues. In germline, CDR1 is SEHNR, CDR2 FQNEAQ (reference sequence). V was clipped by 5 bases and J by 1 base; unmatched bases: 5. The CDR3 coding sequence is TGTGCCAGCAGCCCCCGGGACAGGGAGAACACTGAAGCTTTCTTT. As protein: CASSPRDRENTEAFF.

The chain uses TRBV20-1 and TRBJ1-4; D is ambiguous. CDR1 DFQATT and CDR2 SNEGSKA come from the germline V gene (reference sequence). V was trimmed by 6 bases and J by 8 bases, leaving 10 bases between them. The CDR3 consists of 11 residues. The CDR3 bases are TGCAGTGCCCAACGGGAGGAAAAACTGTTTTTT. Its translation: CSAQREEKLFF.

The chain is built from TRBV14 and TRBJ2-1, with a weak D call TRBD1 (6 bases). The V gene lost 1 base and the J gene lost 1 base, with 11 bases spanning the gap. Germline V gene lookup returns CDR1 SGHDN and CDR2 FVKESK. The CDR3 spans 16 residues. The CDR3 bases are TGTGCCAGCAGCCAAGGAACAGGGACGTCCTACAATGAGCAGTTCTTC. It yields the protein CASSQGTGTSYNEQFF.

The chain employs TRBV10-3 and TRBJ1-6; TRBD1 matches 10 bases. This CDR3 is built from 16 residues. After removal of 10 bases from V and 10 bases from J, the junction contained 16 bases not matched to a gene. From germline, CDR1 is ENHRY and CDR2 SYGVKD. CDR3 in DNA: TGTGCCACCACGGACCGGGACAGGGGAGATTTATCACCCCTCCACTTT. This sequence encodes CATTDRDRGDLSPLHF.

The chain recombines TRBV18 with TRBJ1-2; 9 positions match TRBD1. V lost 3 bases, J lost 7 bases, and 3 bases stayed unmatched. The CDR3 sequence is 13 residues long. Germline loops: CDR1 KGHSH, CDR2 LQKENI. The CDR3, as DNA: TGTGCCAGCTCACCGGGACAGGGCGTTGGCTACACCTTC. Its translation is CASSPGQGVGYTF.

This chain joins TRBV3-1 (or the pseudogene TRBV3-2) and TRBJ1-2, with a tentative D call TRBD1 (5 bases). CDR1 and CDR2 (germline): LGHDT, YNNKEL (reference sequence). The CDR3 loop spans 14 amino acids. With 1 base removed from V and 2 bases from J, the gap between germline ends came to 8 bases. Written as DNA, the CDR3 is TGTGCCAGCAGCCAAGGAGGGGACAACTATGGCTACACCTTC. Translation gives CASSQGGDNYGYTF.

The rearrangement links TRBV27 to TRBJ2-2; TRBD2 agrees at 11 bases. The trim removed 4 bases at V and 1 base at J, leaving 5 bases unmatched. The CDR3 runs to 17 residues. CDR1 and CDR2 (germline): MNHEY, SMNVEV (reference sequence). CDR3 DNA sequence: TGTGCCAGCAGTTCACTAACTAGCGGGAGGAACACCGGGGAGCTGTTTTTT. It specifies CASSSLTSGRNTGELFF.

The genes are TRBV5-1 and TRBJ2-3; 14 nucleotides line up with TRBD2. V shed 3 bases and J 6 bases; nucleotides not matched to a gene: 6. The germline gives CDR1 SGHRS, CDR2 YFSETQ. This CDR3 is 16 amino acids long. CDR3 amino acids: CASSSGTSGRTDTQYF. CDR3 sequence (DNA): TGCGCCAGCAGCTCTGGGACTAGCGGGAGAACTGATACGCAGTATTTT.

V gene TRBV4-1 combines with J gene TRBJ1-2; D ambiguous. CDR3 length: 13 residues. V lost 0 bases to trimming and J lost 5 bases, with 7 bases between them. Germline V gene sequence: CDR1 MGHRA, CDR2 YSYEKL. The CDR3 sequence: CASSQDPTYGYTF. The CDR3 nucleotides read TGCGCCAGCAGCCAAGATCCGACATATGGCTACACCTTC.

This CDR3 reads CASSLGTVNGYTF. In nucleotides, the CDR3 is TGTGCCAGCAGCTTAGGGACAGTCAATGGCTACACCTTC. The chain is built from TRBV5-6 and TRBJ1-2, with 7 bases fitting TRBD1. The CDR3 contains 13 residues. V lost 2 bases to trimming and J lost 6 bases; unmatched junction nucleotides: 4. The germline gives CDR1 SGHDT, CDR2 YYEEEE. The whole variable domain, filled in from reference TRBV5-6 and TRBJ1-2, reads DAGVTQSPTHLIKTRGQQVTLRCSPKSGHDTVSWYQQALGQGPQFIFQYYEEEERQRGNFPDRFSGHQFPNYSSELNVNALLLGDSALYLCASSLGTVNGYTFGSGTRLTVV.